The TCR beta chain under discussion was sequenced for a study of blood T cell repertoires in COVID-19. Overall study context: Samples of COVID-19 (acute and convalescent) were obtained from the United States, Italy and Spain. From T cells, B-cell-depleted T cells, or PBMCs came the material, which was cDNA or gDNA.

With 2 bases clipped from V and 10 bases from J, the junction kept 8 bases outside the gene matches. CDR3 length: 15 amino acids. From germline, CDR1 is MNHEY and CDR2 SMNVEV (reference sequence). The assay was immunoSEQ multiplex PCR, and TCRdb's table has in-frame clones only and misses some. The table records 200,000 to 250,000 clones, 80% of them present only once. Living in 24 US areas, the participants were between roughly 18 and 89 years of age. Researchers sorted participants into cohorts using their self-reported clinical history. The source material was PBMCs or T cells enriched from blood (not recorded which). The chain has TRBV27 and TRBJ1-6, with TRBD1 matching 7 bases. This TCR was recovered from a woman between 40 and 50 years old with acute COVID-19. The CDR3 loop reads CASSLAGTARSPLHF. DNA for the CDR3: TGTGCCAGCAGTTTAGCTGGGACAGCTCGGTCACCCCTCCACTTT.